This T cell receptor beta chain was identified during a study of blood T cell repertoires in COVID-19. Whole-study context: The study drew acute and convalescent COVID-19 samples from the United States, Italy and Spain.

The method was immunoSEQ multiplex PCR; TCRdb's version includes in-frame clones alone and lacks a portion of them. The sample carries 150,000 to 200,000 clones, approximately 80% recorded once. V lost 3 bases to trimming and J lost 8 bases; unmatched junction nucleotides: 16. The V gene's germline CDR1 is SGHDT and CDR2 YYEEEE. The CDR3 covers 16 residues. The sequencing sample was made of PBMCs or T cells enriched from blood (not recorded which). V is TRBV5-6 and J is TRBJ1-1; 7 bases line up with TRBD1. This clonotype was sampled from a woman aged 55-70 years with acute COVID-19. CDR3 bases: TGTGCCAGCAGCTCAGGGGGGTTTGTACGTGGGGCAGAAGCTTTCTTT. As protein: CASSSGGFVRGAEAFF.